These T cell receptor beta chains were read from a single sample in a study of blood T cell repertoires in COVID-19. Data came from immunoSEQ multiplex PCR; TCRdb stores just in-frame clones and leaves some out. The table has 45,000 to 55,000 clones, roughly 84% seen once. Material: peripheral blood. All receptors come from a man aged 45-65 years with acute or convalescent COVID-19. Each CDR3 is given with its conserved first and last residue. Each record gives: V gene, J gene, D gene, clone size, CDR3 protein, CDR3 DNA. D genes are given only for firm matches. A row's size may be missing; if present it is once, few, many or a size class.

V: TRBV18
J: TRBJ1-2
D: -
size: -
CDR3: CASSPERSYGYTF
DNA: TGTGCCAGCTCACCCGAAAGGAGCTATGGCTACACCTTC

V: TRBV7-9
J: TRBJ2-7
D: -
size: few
CDR3: CASSLNLIYEQYF
DNA: TGTGCCAGCAGCTTAAATCTTATCTACGAGCAGTACTTC

V: TRBV28
J: TRBJ1-3
D: TRBD1
size: -
CDR3: CASSLRGTGLAGNTIYF
DNA: TGTGCCAGCAGTTTGAGAGGGACAGGGTTGGCTGGAAACACCATATATTTT

V: TRBV10-2
J: TRBJ2-7
D: TRBD2
size: -
CDR3: CASSEGSGRRAYEQYF
DNA: TGCGCCAGCAGTGAGGGTAGCGGGAGAAGGGCCTACGAGCAGTACTTC

V: TRBV7-9
J: TRBJ1-2
D: -
size: -
CDR3: CASNPTERAGYTF
DNA: TGTGCCAGCAACCCGACAGAACGAGCTGGCTACACCTTC

V: TRBV30
J: TRBJ2-2
D: -
size: -
CDR3: CAWSVEVNTGELFF
DNA: TGTGCCTGGAGTGTAGAGGTGAACACCGGGGAGCTGTTTTTT

V: TRBV28
J: TRBJ2-7
D: TRBD1
size: -
CDR3: CASSDRGIPYEQYF
DNA: TGTGCCAGCAGCGACAGGGGGATCCCCTACGAGCAGTACTTC

V: TRBV19
J: TRBJ2-2
D: TRBD1
size: few
CDR3: CASRDRGLGANTGELFF
DNA: TGTGCCAGCCGGGACAGGGGGCTGGGGGCGAACACCGGGGAGCTGTTTTTT

V: TRBV18
J: TRBJ2-7
D: -
size: -
CDR3: CASSAGRNLYEQYF
DNA: TGTGCCAGCTCAGCAGGCCGAAACTTATACGAGCAGTACTTC

V: TRBV2
J: TRBJ2-6
D: TRBD1
size: -
CDR3: CASNKWGTAMSGANVLTF
DNA: TGTGCCAGCAATAAATGGGGGACAGCGATGTCTGGGGCCAACGTCCTGACTTTC

V: TRBV24-1
J: TRBJ1-2
D: TRBD1
size: -
CDR3: CATSRDRSYGYTF
DNA: TGTGCCACCAGTAGGGACAGAAGCTATGGCTACACCTTC

V: TRBV18
J: TRBJ2-4
D: TRBD1
size: -
CDR3: CASSPGGDRGKNIQYF
DNA: TGTGCCAGCTCACCAGGTGGGGACAGGGGCAAAAACATTCAGTACTTC

V: TRBV18
J: TRBJ1-3
D: -
size: -
CDR3: CASSPLEGGPGNTIYF
DNA: TGTGCCAGCTCCCCCCTGGAGGGAGGACCTGGAAACACCATATATTTT

V: TRBV5-1
J: TRBJ1-2
D: TRBD1
size: -
CDR3: CASAPTGGARDYGYTF
DNA: TGCGCCAGCGCACCCACAGGGGGCGCTAGGGACTATGGCTACACCTTC

V: TRBV6-2/TRBV6-3
J: TRBJ1-1
D: -
size: -
CDR3: CASSHSTEAFF
DNA: TGTGCCAGCAGCCATAGCACTGAAGCTTTCTTT

V: TRBV7-2
J: TRBJ1-2
D: TRBD1
size: -
CDR3: CASSLEIRQGAPYGYTF
DNA: TGTGCCAGCAGCTTAGAAATTCGGCAGGGGGCTCCCTATGGCTACACCTTC

V: TRBV3-1/TRBV3-2
J: TRBJ1-5
D: TRBD1
size: once
CDR3: CASSLVGQDQPQHF
DNA: TGTGCCAGCAGCCTCGTAGGACAGGACCAGCCCCAGCATTTT

V: TRBV28
J: TRBJ2-7
D: -
size: once
CDR3: CASSLGRGEQYF
DNA: TGTGCCAGCAGTTTGGGGCGTGGCGAGCAGTACTTC

V: TRBV5-6
J: TRBJ1-3
D: -
size: few
CDR3: CASSALQGLSGNTIYF
DNA: TGTGCCAGCAGCGCCCTGCAGGGACTCTCTGGAAACACCATATATTTT

V: TRBV5-8
J: TRBJ1-3
D: -
size: -
CDR3: CASSLQTGRRNTIYF
DNA: TGTGCCAGCAGCCTACAGACAGGACGCCGAAACACCATATATTTT

V: TRBV6-5
J: TRBJ1-1
D: -
size: -
CDR3: CASSQSALEAFF
DNA: TGTGCCAGCAGTCAGTCCGCCCTTGAAGCTTTCTTT

V: TRBV18
J: TRBJ2-7
D: -
size: -
CDR3: CASSHTDYEQYF
DNA: TGTGCCAGCTCACATACAGATTACGAGCAGTACTTC

V: TRBV9
J: TRBJ2-2
D: TRBD2
size: -
CDR3: CASSLAGESTGELFF
DNA: TGTGCCAGCAGCCTAGCGGGAGAAAGTACCGGGGAGCTGTTTTTT

V: TRBV6-2/TRBV6-3
J: TRBJ1-5
D: TRBD1
size: -
CDR3: CASSRQGEGQPQHF
DNA: TGTGCCAGCAGCCGACAGGGGGAGGGTCAGCCCCAGCATTTT

V: TRBV5-1
J: TRBJ2-3
D: TRBD2
size: -
CDR3: CASSEGTSGRTDTQYF
DNA: TGCGCCAGCAGCGAAGGGACTAGCGGGAGAACAGATACGCAGTATTTT

V: TRBV15
J: TRBJ1-5
D: -
size: -
CDR3: CATSRDVGAVQPQHF
DNA: TGTGCCACCAGCAGAGATGTGGGGGCTGTTCAGCCCCAGCATTTT

V: TRBV11-2
J: TRBJ2-7
D: TRBD1
size: -
CDR3: CASSGRQGTPEEQYF
DNA: TGTGCCAGCAGCGGCCGACAGGGAACACCTGAAGAGCAGTACTTC

V: TRBV27
J: TRBJ2-3
D: -
size: -
CDR3: CASREFTDTQYF
DNA: TGTGCCAGCAGAGAGTTCACAGATACGCAGTATTTT

V: TRBV19
J: TRBJ1-4
D: -
size: -
CDR3: CASSITATNEKLFF
DNA: TGTGCCAGTAGTATAACAGCAACTAATGAAAAACTGTTTTTT

V: TRBV5-4
J: TRBJ2-1
D: -
size: -
CDR3: CASSFPRGGAYNEQFF
DNA: TGTGCCAGCAGCTTCCCTAGGGGCGGGGCATACAATGAGCAGTTCTTC

V: TRBV12-5
J: TRBJ2-1
D: -
size: -
CDR3: CASGPGVGSYNEQFF
DNA: TGTGCTAGTGGTCCGGGGGTGGGCTCCTACAATGAGCAGTTCTTC

V: TRBV2
J: TRBJ1-5
D: -
size: -
CDR3: CASTSDKNQPQHF
DNA: TGTGCCAGCACTTCGGACAAGAATCAGCCCCAGCATTTT

V: TRBV6-6
J: TRBJ1-2
D: -
size: -
CDR3: CASSSEHGGLFDGYTF
DNA: TGTGCCAGCAGTTCGGAACACGGGGGGCTATTTGATGGCTACACCTTC

V: TRBV2
J: TRBJ2-7
D: -
size: -
CDR3: CASSPPQRRTTTYEQYF
DNA: TGTGCCAGCAGCCCCCCTCAGAGGCGGACAACGACCTACGAGCAGTACTTC

V: TRBV5-5
J: TRBJ1-3
D: -
size: -
CDR3: CASSLSQGSGNTIYF
DNA: TGTGCCAGCAGCTTGAGCCAGGGGTCTGGAAACACCATATATTTT

V: TRBV19
J: TRBJ1-2
D: -
size: once
CDR3: CASSTDRLYYGYTF
DNA: TGTGCCAGTAGTACAGACAGACTCTACTATGGCTACACCTTC

V: TRBV7-2
J: TRBJ2-5
D: TRBD1
size: once
CDR3: CASQSAGGLYQETQYF
DNA: TGTGCCAGCCAGTCGGCAGGGGGCCTATACCAAGAGACCCAGTACTTC

V: TRBV29-1
J: TRBJ1-2
D: -
size: few
CDR3: CSVTESHGYTF
DNA: TGCAGCGTTACAGAGTCCCATGGCTACACCTTC

V: TRBV2
J: TRBJ1-5
D: TRBD1
size: -
CDR3: CASSEPVGTASTQHF
DNA: TGTGCCAGCAGTGAACCAGTCGGGACAGCCTCGACCCAGCATTTT

V: TRBV6-5
J: TRBJ2-3
D: -
size: -
CDR3: CASGQGISIGMKQYF
DNA: TGTGCCAGCGGGCAGGGCATCTCCATAGGAATGAAGCAGTATTTT

V: TRBV5-5
J: TRBJ2-5
D: -
size: -
CDR3: CASSSKETQYF
DNA: TGTGCCAGCAGCTCAAAAGAGACCCAGTACTTC

V: TRBV19
J: TRBJ1-2
D: -
size: -
CDR3: CASSPNFPQQAPRGYTF
DNA: TGTGCCAGTAGTCCCAACTTCCCCCAACAGGCCCCCAGGGGCTACACCTTC

V: TRBV4-3
J: TRBJ2-7
D: TRBD2
size: few
CDR3: CASSHSLLAGVGEQYF
DNA: TGCGCCAGCAGCCATTCTCTCCTAGCGGGAGTGGGCGAGCAGTACTTC

V: TRBV30
J: TRBJ1-3
D: TRBD1
size: few
CDR3: CAWNEQGVSGNTIYF
DNA: TGTGCCTGGAATGAACAGGGGGTCTCTGGAAACACCATATATTTT

V: TRBV27
J: TRBJ1-2
D: -
size: -
CDR3: CASSGRHSANYGYTF
DNA: TGCGCCAGCAGTGGGCGACATTCAGCTAACTATGGCTACACCTTC

V: TRBV7-2
J: TRBJ2-2
D: TRBD1
size: -
CDR3: CASSTSYYRGRGNTGELFF
DNA: TGTGCCAGCAGCACCTCATACTACAGGGGGCGCGGGAACACCGGGGAGCTGTTTTTT

V: TRBV7-9
J: TRBJ1-5
D: TRBD1
size: -
CDR3: CASSLQGSPNQPQHF
DNA: TGTGCCAGCAGCCTACAGGGGAGTCCCAATCAGCCCCAGCATTTT